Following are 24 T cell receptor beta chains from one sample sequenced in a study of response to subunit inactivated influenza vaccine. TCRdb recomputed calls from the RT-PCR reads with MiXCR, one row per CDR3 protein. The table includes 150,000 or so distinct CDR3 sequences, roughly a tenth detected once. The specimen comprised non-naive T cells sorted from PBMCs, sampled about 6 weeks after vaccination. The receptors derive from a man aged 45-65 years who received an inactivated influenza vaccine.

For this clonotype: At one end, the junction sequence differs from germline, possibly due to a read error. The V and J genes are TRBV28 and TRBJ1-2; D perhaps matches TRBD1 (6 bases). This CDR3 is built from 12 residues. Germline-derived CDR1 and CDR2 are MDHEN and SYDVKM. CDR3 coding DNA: TGTGCCAGCAATTTACAGGGATTGGGCTACACCTTC. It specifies CASNLQGLGYTF.

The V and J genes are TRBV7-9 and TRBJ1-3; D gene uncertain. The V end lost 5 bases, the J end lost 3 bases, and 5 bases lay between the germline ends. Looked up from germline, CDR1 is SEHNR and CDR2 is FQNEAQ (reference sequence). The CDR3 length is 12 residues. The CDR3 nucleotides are TGTGCCAGCAGCCCCTTTGGAAACACCATATATTTT. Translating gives CASSPFGNTIYF.

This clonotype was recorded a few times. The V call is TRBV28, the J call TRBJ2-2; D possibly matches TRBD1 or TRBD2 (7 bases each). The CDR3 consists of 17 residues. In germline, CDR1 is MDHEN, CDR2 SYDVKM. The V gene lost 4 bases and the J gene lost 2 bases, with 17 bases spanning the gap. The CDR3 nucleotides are TGTGCCAGCAGTTCCCCCCGACAGGGACTAAACACCGGGGAGCTGTTTTTT. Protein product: CASSSPRQGLNTGELFF.

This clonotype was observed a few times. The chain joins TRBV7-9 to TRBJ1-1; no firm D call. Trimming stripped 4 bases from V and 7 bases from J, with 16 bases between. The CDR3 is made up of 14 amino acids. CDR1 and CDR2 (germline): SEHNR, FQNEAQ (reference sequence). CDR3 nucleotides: TGTGCCAGCAGCTATTCCCTAGGGCAGGTTGAAGCTTTCTTT. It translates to CASSYSLGQVEAFF.

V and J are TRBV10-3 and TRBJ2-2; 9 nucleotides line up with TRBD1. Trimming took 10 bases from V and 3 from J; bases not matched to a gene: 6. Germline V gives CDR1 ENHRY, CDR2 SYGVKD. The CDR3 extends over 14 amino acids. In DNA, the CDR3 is TGTGCCACCCAGACAGGGGGGGACACCGGGGAGCTGTTTTTT. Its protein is CATQTGGDTGELFF.

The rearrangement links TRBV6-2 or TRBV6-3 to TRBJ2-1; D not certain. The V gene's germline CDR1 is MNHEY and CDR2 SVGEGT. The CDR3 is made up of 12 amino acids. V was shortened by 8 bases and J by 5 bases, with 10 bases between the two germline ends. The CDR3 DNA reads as TGTGCCAGCGGGCAGACAAACAATGAGCAGTTCTTC. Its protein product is CASGQTNNEQFF.

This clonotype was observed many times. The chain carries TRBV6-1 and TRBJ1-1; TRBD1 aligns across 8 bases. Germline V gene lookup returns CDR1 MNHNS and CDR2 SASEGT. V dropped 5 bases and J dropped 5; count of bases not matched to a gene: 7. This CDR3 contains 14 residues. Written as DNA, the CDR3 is TGTGCCAGCAGTCCCCACAGGGGGGTAACTGAAGCTTTCTTT. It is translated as CASSPHRGVTEAFF.

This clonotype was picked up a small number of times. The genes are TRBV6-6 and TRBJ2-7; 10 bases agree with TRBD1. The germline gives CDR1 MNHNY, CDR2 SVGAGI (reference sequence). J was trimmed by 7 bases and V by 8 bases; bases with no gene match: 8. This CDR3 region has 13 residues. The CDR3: CASETGGADEQYF. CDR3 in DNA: TGTGCCAGCGAGACAGGGGGCGCGGATGAGCAGTACTTC.

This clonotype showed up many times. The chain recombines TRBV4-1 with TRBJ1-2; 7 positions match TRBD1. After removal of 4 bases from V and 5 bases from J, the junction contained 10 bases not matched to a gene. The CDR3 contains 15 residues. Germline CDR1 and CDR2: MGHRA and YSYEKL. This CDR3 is CASSPQGQRSYGYTF. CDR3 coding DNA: TGCGCCAGCAGCCCACAGGGACAGCGAAGTTATGGCTACACCTTC.

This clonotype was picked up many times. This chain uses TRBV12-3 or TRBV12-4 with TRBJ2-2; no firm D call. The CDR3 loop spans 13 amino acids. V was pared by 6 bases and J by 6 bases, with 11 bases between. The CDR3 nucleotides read TGTGCCAGCAGCACCGGTACGGCCGGGGAGCTGTTTTTT. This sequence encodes CASSTGTAGELFF.

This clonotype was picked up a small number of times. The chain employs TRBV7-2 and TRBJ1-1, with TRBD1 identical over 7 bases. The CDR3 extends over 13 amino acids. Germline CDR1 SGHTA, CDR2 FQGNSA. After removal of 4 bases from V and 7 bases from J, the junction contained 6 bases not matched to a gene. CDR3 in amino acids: CASSSKGAREAFF. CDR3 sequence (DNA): TGTGCCAGCAGCTCTAAGGGGGCGCGTGAAGCTTTCTTT.

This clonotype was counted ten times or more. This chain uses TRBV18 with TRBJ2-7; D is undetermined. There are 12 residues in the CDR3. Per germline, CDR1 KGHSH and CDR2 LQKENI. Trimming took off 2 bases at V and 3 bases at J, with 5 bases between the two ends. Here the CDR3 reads CASSPVDYEQYF. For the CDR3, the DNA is TGTGCCAGCTCACCAGTAGACTACGAGCAGTACTTC.

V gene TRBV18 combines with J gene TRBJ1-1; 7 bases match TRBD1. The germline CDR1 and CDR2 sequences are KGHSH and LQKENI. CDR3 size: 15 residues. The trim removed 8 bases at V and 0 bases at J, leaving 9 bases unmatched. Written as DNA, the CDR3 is TGTGCCAGCCACCCGGGACAGCTAATGAACACTGAAGCTTTCTTT. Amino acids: CASHPGQLMNTEAFF.

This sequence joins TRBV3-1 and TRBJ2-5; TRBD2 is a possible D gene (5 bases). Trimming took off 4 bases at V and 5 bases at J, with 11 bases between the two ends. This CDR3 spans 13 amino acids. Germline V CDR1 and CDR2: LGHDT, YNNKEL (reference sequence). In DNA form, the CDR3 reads TGTGCCAGCAGCCCTACTAGGTTGGAGACCCAGTACTTC. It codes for CASSPTRLETQYF.

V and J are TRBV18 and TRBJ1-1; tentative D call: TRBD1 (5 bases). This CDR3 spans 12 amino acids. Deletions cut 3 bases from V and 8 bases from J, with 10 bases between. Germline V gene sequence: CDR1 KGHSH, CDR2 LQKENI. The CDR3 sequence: CASSPFKGEAFF. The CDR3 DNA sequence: TGTGCCAGCTCACCTTTCAAGGGGGAAGCTTTCTTT.

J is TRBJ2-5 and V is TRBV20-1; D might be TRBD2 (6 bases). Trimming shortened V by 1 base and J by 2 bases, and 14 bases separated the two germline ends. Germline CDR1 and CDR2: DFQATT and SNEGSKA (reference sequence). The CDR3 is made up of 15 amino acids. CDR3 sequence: CSARVGGNSQETQYF. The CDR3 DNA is TGCAGTGCTAGAGTGGGAGGTAATTCACAAGAGACCCAGTACTTC.

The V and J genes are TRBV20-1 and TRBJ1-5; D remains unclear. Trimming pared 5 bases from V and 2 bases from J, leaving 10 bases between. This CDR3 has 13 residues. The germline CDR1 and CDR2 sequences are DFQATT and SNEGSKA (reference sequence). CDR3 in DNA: TGCAGTGCTTGGGAGGAGGGCAATCAGCCCCAGCATTTT. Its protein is CSAWEEGNQPQHF.

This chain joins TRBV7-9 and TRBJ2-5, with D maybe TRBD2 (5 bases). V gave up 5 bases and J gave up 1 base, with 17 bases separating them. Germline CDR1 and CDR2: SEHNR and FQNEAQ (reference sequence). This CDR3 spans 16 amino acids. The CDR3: CASSRPDSSIQETQYF. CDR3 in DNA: TGTGCCAGCAGCCGCCCCGATTCTAGCATCCAAGAGACCCAGTACTTC.

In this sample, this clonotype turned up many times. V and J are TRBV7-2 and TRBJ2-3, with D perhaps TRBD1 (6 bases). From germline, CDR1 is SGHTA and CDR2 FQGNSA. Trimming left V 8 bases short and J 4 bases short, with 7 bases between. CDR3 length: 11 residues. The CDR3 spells CASSGADTQYF. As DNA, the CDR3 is TGTGCCAGCTCAGGGGCAGATACGCAGTATTTT.

CDR3 in DNA: TGTGCCAGCAGTACGGAGCCTTCCTACGAGCAGTACTTC. Translating gives CASSTEPSYEQYF. The V gene is TRBV5-6, the J gene TRBJ2-7; no reliable D call. V gave up 5 bases and J gave up 1 base, with 10 bases separating them. Germline V gene sequence: CDR1 SGHDT, CDR2 YYEEEE. CDR3 length: 13 amino acids.

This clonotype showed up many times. The chain's CDR3 is CSAMGQGGTEAFF. As DNA, the CDR3 is TGCAGCGCGATGGGACAGGGGGGCACTGAAGCTTTCTTT. The chain has TRBV29-1 and TRBJ1-1; 11 bases line up with TRBD1. The CDR3 is 13 residues long. The V and J ends lost 7 bases and 4 bases, in that order; junction bases with no gene match: 5. Germline V gene sequence: CDR1 SQVTM, CDR2 ANQGSEA.

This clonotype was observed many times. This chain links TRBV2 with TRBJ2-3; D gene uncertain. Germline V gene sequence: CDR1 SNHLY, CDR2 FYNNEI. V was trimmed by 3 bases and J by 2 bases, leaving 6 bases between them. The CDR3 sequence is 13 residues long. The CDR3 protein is CASSEGITDTQYF. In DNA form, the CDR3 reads TGTGCCAGCAGTGAGGGGATCACAGATACGCAGTATTTT. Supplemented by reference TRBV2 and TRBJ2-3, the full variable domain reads EPEVTQTPSHQVTQMGQEVILRCVPISNHLYFYWYRQILGQKVEFLVSFYNNEISEKSEIFDDQFSVERPDGSNFTLKIRSTKLEDSAMYFCASSEGITDTQYFGPGTRLTVL.

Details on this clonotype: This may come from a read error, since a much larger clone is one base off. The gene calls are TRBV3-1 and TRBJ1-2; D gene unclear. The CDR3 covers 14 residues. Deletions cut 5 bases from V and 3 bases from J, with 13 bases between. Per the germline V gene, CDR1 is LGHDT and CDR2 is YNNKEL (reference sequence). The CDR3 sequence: CASSKGYTDYGYTF. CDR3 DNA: TGTGCCAGCAGCAAAGGGTACACCGACTATGGCTACACCTTC.

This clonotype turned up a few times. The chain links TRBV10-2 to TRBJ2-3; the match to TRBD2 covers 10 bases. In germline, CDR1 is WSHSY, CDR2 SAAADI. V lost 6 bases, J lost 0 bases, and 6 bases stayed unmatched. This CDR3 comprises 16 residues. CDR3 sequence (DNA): TGCGCCAGCAGGGAACTAGCGGGAACTAGCACAGATACGCAGTATTTT. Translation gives CASRELAGTSTDTQYF.